Here is one T cell receptor beta chain with its context. Its target is unknown. The data stem from a study of monozygotic twins with inflammatory bowel disease. Reprocessing the 5' RACE reads, TCRdb reports a single entry for every CDR3 protein and omits DNA. This sample's clone table lists a few hundred thousand distinct CDR3 sequences. Findings of the study overall: The authors could not tell different T cell subtypes apart. Compared with healthy twins, IBD patients shared fewer clonotypes with others, especially with disease activity.

CDR1 is DFQATT, CDR2 SNEGSKA, per germline (reference sequence). The CDR3 is 13 residues long. The chain employs TRBV20-1 and TRBJ2-5. Sequences were obtained from blood. This TCR derives from a human donor with ulcerative colitis or Crohn's disease, or a healthy co-twin of an affected twin (not recorded which). The CDR3 loop reads CSARDPRPETQYF.